Listed here are 21 T cell receptor beta chains from one sample, sequenced in a study of blood T cell repertoires in COVID-19. Assay used: immunoSEQ multiplex PCR; TCRdb lists only in-frame clones, some missing. The sample holds 260,000 or so clones, 80% to 90% seen once. Material for sequencing was PBMCs or T cells enriched from blood (not recorded which). Receptors were obtained from a young woman with acute COVID-19.

As DNA, the CDR3 is TGTGCCAGCAGCTTTTTAACTGAAGCTTTCTTT. It encodes CASSFLTEAFF. This chain links TRBV5-4 with TRBJ1-1; D gene uncertain. The CDR3 is 11 residues long. The germline V gene has CDR1 SGHNT and CDR2 YYREEE (reference sequence). The V and J ends lost 2 bases and 5 bases respectively, with 4 bases between them.

The chain carries TRBV27 and TRBJ2-7, with TRBD1 as a possible D gene (6 bases). The CDR3 covers 11 residues. Trimming removed 5 bases at V and 6 bases at J, with 8 bases between. Looked up from germline, CDR1 is MNHEY and CDR2 is SMNVEV (reference sequence). CDR3 coding DNA: TGTGCCAGCAGTGGACAGAGCGAGCAGTACTTC. Protein: CASSGQSEQYF.

The genes are TRBV7-8 and TRBJ2-7; TRBD1 agrees at 8 bases. Trimming removed 5 bases from V and 3 bases from J; junction bases left unmatched: 3. The CDR3 runs to 13 residues. Per germline, CDR1 SGHVS and CDR2 FQNEAQ. Written as DNA, the CDR3 is TGTGCCAGCAGCCCGGGACAGGACTACGAGCAGTACTTC. Amino acid sequence: CASSPGQDYEQYF.

The genes are TRBV6-6 and TRBJ2-1; maybe TRBD2 (6 bases). The germline V and J ends were trimmed by 9 bases and 0 bases, with 9 bases remaining between them. This CDR3 region has 13 residues. The germline V gene has CDR1 MNHNY and CDR2 SVGAGI (reference sequence). The CDR3 nucleotides are TGTGCCAGTGGGGACTCCTCCTACAATGAGCAGTTCTTC. It is translated as CASGDSSYNEQFF.

This sequence joins TRBV10-2 and TRBJ2-2; 9 bases line up with TRBD2. Germline loops: CDR1 WSHSY, CDR2 SAAADI. Trimming took 2 bases from V and 3 from J; bases not matched to a gene: 4. This CDR3 has 16 residues. CDR3 loop: CASSEPRTSDTGELFF. In nucleotides, the CDR3 is TGCGCCAGCAGTGAGCCCAGGACTAGCGACACCGGGGAGCTGTTTTTT.

The J gene is TRBJ1-6, the V gene TRBV6-5; 7 bases map to TRBD1. The CDR3 length is 14 residues. V dropped 9 bases and J dropped 9; count of bases not matched to a gene: 11. Germline CDR1 is MNHEY and CDR2 is SVGAGI. This CDR3 is CASVPDRRSSPLHF. For the CDR3, the DNA is TGTGCCAGTGTCCCGGACAGGCGGAGTTCACCCCTCCACTTT.

The V gene is TRBV11-3, the J gene TRBJ2-1, with TRBD2 identical over 15 bases. V lost 1 base to trimming and J lost 8 bases; unmatched junction nucleotides: 3. Germline CDR1 SGHNT, CDR2 YENEEA. CDR3 length: 16 amino acids. DNA for the CDR3: TGTGCCAGCAGCTTAGGTGGGACTAGCGGGGGGCATGAGCAGTTCTTC. Translation gives CASSLGGTSGGHEQFF.

This rearrangement joins TRBV18 to TRBJ2-5; the D gene is possibly TRBD1 (5 bases). V was clipped by 2 bases and J by 0 bases, with 10 bases between them. The germline gives CDR1 KGHSH, CDR2 LQKENI. This CDR3 has 15 residues. CDR3 DNA sequence: TGTGCCAGCTCACCAAGGGGTCTGTACCAAGAGACCCAGTACTTC. Encoded protein: CASSPRGLYQETQYF.

The CDR3 here is CATSRGVQEKLFF. The CDR3 region has the DNA TGTGCCACCTCCAGGGGGGTCCAGGAAAAACTGTTTTTT. The chain carries TRBV19 and TRBJ1-4; TRBD1 aligns across 7 bases. After removal of 10 bases from V and 8 bases from J, the junction contained 10 bases not matched to a gene. The CDR3 is 13 amino acids. Germline values: CDR1 LNHDA, CDR2 SQIVND (reference sequence).

The rearrangement links TRBV6-5 to TRBJ1-6; the match to TRBD1 covers 7 bases. V was pared by 7 bases and J by 2 bases, with 5 bases of the junction left unmatched. The germline V gene has CDR1 MNHEY and CDR2 SVGAGI. The CDR3 spans 15 residues. The CDR3 here is CASKTGITYNSPLHF. Here the CDR3 DNA reads TGTGCCAGCAAGACAGGGATTACCTATAATTCACCCCTCCACTTT.

This chain links TRBV4-3 with TRBJ2-3; 10 bases map to TRBD1. Germline lookup yields CDR1 LGHNA and CDR2 YSLEER. This CDR3 has 14 residues. Trimming removed 4 bases from V and 6 bases from J; junction bases left unmatched: 4. This chain's CDR3 is CASSRGTGADTQYF. CDR3 nucleotide sequence: TGCGCCAGCAGCCGGGGGACAGGGGCTGATACGCAGTATTTT.

The CDR3 sequence is CASSLRGRNTEAFF. Here the CDR3 DNA reads TGTGCCAGCAGCTTAAGGGGGAGGAACACTGAAGCTTTCTTT. V is TRBV11-3 and J is TRBJ1-1; tentative D call: TRBD1 (6 bases). The CDR3 extends over 14 amino acids. The germline V gene has CDR1 SGHNT and CDR2 YENEEA. Trimming cost V 2 bases and J 1 base, with 8 bases left between them.

J is TRBJ2-7 and V is TRBV19; 8 bases agree with TRBD1. This CDR3 has 14 amino acids. Germline V gene data show CDR1 as LNHDA and CDR2 as SQIVND (reference sequence). The trim removed 5 bases at V and 3 bases at J, leaving 6 bases unmatched. The CDR3 DNA reads TGTGCCAGTAGTCTCAGGACAGGGCGCTACGAGCAGTACTTC. Translating it yields CASSLRTGRYEQYF.

CDR3 sequence: CASSPPPSGVTDTQYF. DNA of the CDR3: TGTGCCAGCAGCCCCCCACCTAGCGGGGTGACAGATACGCAGTATTTT. The chain has TRBV7-9 and TRBJ2-3; 9 positions agree with TRBD2. CDR3 length equals 16 residues. With V trimmed by 5 bases and J by 3 bases, 9 bases remained unmatched. CDR1 SEHNR and CDR2 FQNEAQ come from the germline V gene (reference sequence).

This chain connects TRBV11-2 to TRBJ2-5, with a tentative D call TRBD1 (6 bases). CDR1 SGHAT and CDR2 FQNNGV come from the germline V gene. The CDR3 runs to 15 residues. V was trimmed by 5 bases and J by 5 bases, leaving 18 bases between them. Here the CDR3 DNA reads TGTGCCAGCAGCGAACGCCGGGACACGGCTGAGACCCAGTACTTC. As protein: CASSERRDTAETQYF.

V gene TRBV5-1 combines with J gene TRBJ2-7; the D gene is possibly TRBD1 (6 bases). The CDR3 is 13 residues long. Trimming removed 3 bases from V and 6 bases from J, with 13 bases in between. The germline V gene encodes CDR1 SGHRS and CDR2 YFSETQ. The CDR3 DNA reads as TGCGCCAGCAGCTACAACAGGGATAGCGAGCAGTACTTC. Its protein product is CASSYNRDSEQYF.

The rearrangement joins TRBV4-1 to TRBJ2-3; maybe TRBD2 (6 bases). The CDR3 is 16 amino acids. CDR1 and CDR2 (germline): MGHRA, YSYEKL. Trimming shortened V by 5 bases and J by 0 bases, and 15 bases separated the two germline ends. CDR3 sequence: CASSSPRDFSTDTQYF. The CDR3 DNA follows: TGCGCCAGCAGCTCACCCCGGGACTTCAGCACAGATACGCAGTATTTT.

The chain carries TRBV3-1 (or the pseudogene TRBV3-2) and TRBJ2-1; D gene uncertain. CDR1 is LGHDT, CDR2 YNNKEL, per germline (reference sequence). V was cut by 0 bases and J by 1 base, with 4 bases left in between. The CDR3 is made up of 14 amino acids. The CDR3 spells CASSQDVSYNEQFF. CDR3 coding DNA: TGTGCCAGCAGCCAAGATGTATCCTACAATGAGCAGTTCTTC.

The chain has TRBV19 and TRBJ2-5, with 10 positions matching TRBD2. This CDR3 is 13 amino acids long. In germline, CDR1 is LNHDA, CDR2 SQIVND (reference sequence). V gave up 3 bases and J gave up 5 bases; unmatched junction bases: 0. The CDR3 nucleotides read TGTGCCAGTAGTATGACTAGCGGGGAGACCCAGTACTTC. Protein product: CASSMTSGETQYF.

This CDR3 reads CASSLGGTENTF. The DNA for the CDR3 is TGTGCCAGCAGCTTAGGCGGGACAGAGAACACCTTC. The gene calls are TRBV11-2 and TRBJ1-2; 7 nucleotides agree with TRBD1. The ends lost 1 base at V and 12 bases at J; junction bases unmatched: 5. The CDR3 length is 12 residues. CDR1 SGHAT and CDR2 FQNNGV come from the germline V gene. The variable domain in full, completed from reference TRBV11-2 and TRBJ1-2, reads EAGVAQSPRYKIIEKRQSVAFWCNPISGHATLYWYQQILGQGPKLLIQFQNNGVVDDSQLPKDRFSAERLKGVDSTLKIQPAKLEDSAVYLCASSLGGTENTFGSGTRLTVV.

V gene TRBV5-1 combines with J gene TRBJ1-1; D not certain. V was shortened by 2 bases and J by 6 bases, with 11 bases between the two germline ends. Germline lookup yields CDR1 SGHRS and CDR2 YFSETQ. This CDR3 contains 13 residues. CDR3 region: CASSFTRVAEAFF. The CDR3 nucleotides are TGCGCCAGCAGCTTTACCCGGGTCGCTGAAGCTTTCTTT.